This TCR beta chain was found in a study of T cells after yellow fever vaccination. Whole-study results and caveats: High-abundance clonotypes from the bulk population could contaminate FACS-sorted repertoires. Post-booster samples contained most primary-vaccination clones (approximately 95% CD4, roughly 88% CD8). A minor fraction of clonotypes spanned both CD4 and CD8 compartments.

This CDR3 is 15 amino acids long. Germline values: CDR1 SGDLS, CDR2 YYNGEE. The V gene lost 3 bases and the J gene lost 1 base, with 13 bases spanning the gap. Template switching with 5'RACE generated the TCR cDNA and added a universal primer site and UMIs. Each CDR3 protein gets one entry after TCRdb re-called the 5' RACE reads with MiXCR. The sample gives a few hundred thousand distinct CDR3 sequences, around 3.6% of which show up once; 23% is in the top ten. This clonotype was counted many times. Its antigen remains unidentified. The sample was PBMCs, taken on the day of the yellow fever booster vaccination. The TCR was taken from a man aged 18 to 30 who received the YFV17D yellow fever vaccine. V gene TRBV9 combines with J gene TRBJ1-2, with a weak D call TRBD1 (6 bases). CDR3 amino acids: CASSADSSVNYGYTF. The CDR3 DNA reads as TGTGCCAGCAGCGCGGACAGCTCTGTTAACTATGGCTACACCTTC.